The next 27 T cell receptor beta chains were all read from a single sample in a study of regulatory dendritic cells for organ transplantation. Allogeneic regulatory or mature dendritic cells were co-cultured for about 5 days with CFSE-labeled sorted T cells at 1:10. No antigen is known for these receptors. Only in-frame clones appear in the TCRdb table, and some are missing; sequencing was by immunoSEQ multiplex PCR. The data show some 11,000 clones, with around two thirds seen just once and 0.63% held by the top ten. The sequencing input was naive CD4+ T cells from blood cultured with regulatory dendritic cells. The sample's subset: CD45RA+ naive T cells. The receptors were sampled from a human donor in good health.

The chain links TRBV29-1 to TRBJ1-1; no clear D gene. The V and J ends lost 4 bases and 3 bases respectively, with 18 bases between them. The CDR3 length is 15 residues. Per the germline V gene, CDR1 is SQVTM and CDR2 is ANQGSEA. For the CDR3, the DNA is TGCAGCGTTGCGCGGCGCGTCAAGGTGGACACTGAAGCTTTCTTT. It specifies CSVARRVKVDTEAFF.

V usage is TRBV9 and J usage is TRBJ2-7, with TRBD1 matching over 8 bases. Germline values: CDR1 SGDLS, CDR2 YYNGEE. This CDR3 region has 13 residues. Trimming took 4 bases from V and 2 from J; bases not matched to a gene: 2. The CDR3, as DNA: TGTGCCAGCAGCCTGACAGGGGCCTACGAGCAGTACTTC. It encodes CASSLTGAYEQYF.

A remark on this clone: The germline gene is not matched at one end of the junction; a read error may be the cause. This chain uses TRBV7-7 with TRBJ2-5; a possible D gene is TRBD1 (6 bases). Germline V CDR1 and CDR2: SSHAT, FNYEAQ (reference sequence). This CDR3 has 14 residues. In DNA, the CDR3 is TGTGCTAGCAGCTGGGACGGACAGAAAGAGACCCAGTACTTC. Translated, it gives CASSWDGQKETQYF.

The chain joins TRBV12-5 to TRBJ2-7, with TRBD1 identical over 7 bases. Germline CDR1 reads LGHNT; CDR2 reads FRNRAP. Trimming removed 4 bases from V and 4 bases from J; junction bases left unmatched: 13. The CDR3 loop spans 16 amino acids. CDR3 coding DNA: TGTGCTAGTGGTTCCAACCCTACAGGGGTAGAATACGAGCAGTACTTC. Translated, it gives CASGSNPTGVEYEQYF. The full variable domain, with the rest looked up from reference TRBV12-5 and TRBJ2-7, is DARVTQTPRHKVTEMGQEVTMRCQPILGHNTVFWYRQTMMQGLELLAYFRNRAPLDDSGMPKDRFSAEMPDATLATLKIQPSEPRDSAVYFCASGSNPTGVEYEQYFGPGTRLTVT.

This chain joins TRBV6-6 and TRBJ2-1; 8 bases align to TRBD1. CDR3 size: 15 residues. The junction had 13 bases not matched to a gene; V was cut back by 7 bases and J by 8 bases. Germline CDR1 reads MNHNY; CDR2 reads SVGAGI (reference sequence). CDR3 in DNA: TGTGCCAGCAAGGACAGGGAACCCTCCCGGGATGAGCAGTTCTTC. Its protein product is CASKDREPSRDEQFF.

The V and J genes are TRBV19 and TRBJ1-2; D possibly corresponds to TRBD1 (6 bases). This CDR3 region has 14 residues. In germline, CDR1 is LNHDA, CDR2 SQIVND (reference sequence). Trimming removed 5 bases at V and 2 bases at J, with 12 bases between. CDR3: CASSVQGGNYGYTF. CDR3 nucleotide sequence: TGTGCCAGTAGTGTACAGGGAGGGAACTATGGCTACACCTTC.

This clone was detected a few times. This chain uses TRBV5-6 with TRBJ1-1; D unresolved. The length of the CDR3 is 11 residues. CDR1 and CDR2 from the germline V gene are SGHDT and YYEEEE. Trimming removed 4 bases at V and 2 bases at J, with 3 bases between. The CDR3 here is CASSHNTEAFF. The CDR3 nucleotides read TGTGCCAGCAGCCATAACACTGAAGCTTTCTTT.

CDR3 loop: CASSGQGAVGQPQHF. Here the CDR3 DNA reads TGTGCCAGCAGTGGACAGGGGGCGGTGGGTCAGCCCCAGCATTTT. This chain connects TRBV27 to TRBJ1-5; 11 positions match TRBD1. V shed 5 bases and J 6 bases; nucleotides not matched to a gene: 6. CDR3 length: 15 residues. Germline CDR1 reads MNHEY; CDR2 reads SMNVEV (reference sequence).

The V call is TRBV23-1, the J call TRBJ2-7; tentative D call: TRBD2 (5 bases). TRBV23-1 is an ORF, with its function uncertain. The CDR3 consists of 14 residues. Trimming removed 3 bases from V and 5 bases from J, with 14 bases in between. The CDR3 protein is CASSQVLVCHEQYF. DNA of the CDR3: TGCGCCAGCAGTCAGGTACTAGTTTGCCACGAGCAGTACTTC.

This clone showed up just a few times. This chain connects TRBV23-1 to TRBJ1-5, with D maybe TRBD1 (6 bases). TRBV23-1 is recorded as an ORF, its role being uncertain. V gave up 0 bases and J gave up 4 bases, with 16 bases separating them. This CDR3 contains 17 residues. The CDR3 protein is CASSQSGAGVKNQPQHF. Here the CDR3 DNA reads TGCGCCAGCAGTCAATCGGGGGCGGGCGTCAAAAATCAGCCCCAGCATTTT.

V is TRBV11-2 and J is TRBJ1-2, with TRBD1 identical over 9 bases. The CDR3 has 15 amino acids. J was trimmed by 7 bases and V by 2 bases; bases with no gene match: 8. CDR1 and CDR2 from the germline V gene are SGHAT and FQNNGV. This CDR3 is CASSLNRGLLGGYTF. The CDR3 DNA is TGTGCCAGCAGCTTAAACAGGGGGCTATTGGGTGGCTACACCTTC.

The chain couples TRBV5-6 to TRBJ1-4; no reliable D call. The CDR3 sequence is 16 residues long. With 3 bases removed from V and 0 bases from J, the gap between germline ends came to 12 bases. Germline lookup yields CDR1 SGHDT and CDR2 YYEEEE. The CDR3 loop is CASSSGRAPTNEKLFF. The CDR3 DNA reads as TGTGCCAGCAGCTCCGGGAGGGCCCCAACTAATGAAAAACTGTTTTTT.

This clone was observed a few times. The rearrangement links TRBV2 to TRBJ1-1; the D gene is possibly TRBD1 (6 bases). Germline CDR1 and CDR2: SNHLY and FYNNEI. Trimming cost V 11 bases and J 2 bases, with 12 bases left between them. The CDR3 runs to 12 residues. The CDR3 spells CASKGVNTEAFF. Written as DNA, the CDR3 is TGTGCCTCTAAGGGGGTCAACACTGAAGCTTTCTTT.

V and J are TRBV4-1 and TRBJ1-1; no definite D call. CDR1 is MGHRA and CDR2 is YSYEKL in the germline V gene. Trimming stripped 4 bases from V and 1 base from J, with 10 bases between. The length of the CDR3 is 14 residues. DNA of the CDR3: TGCGCCAGCAGCCCAATGAGGCAGAACACTGAAGCTTTCTTT. Amino acids: CASSPMRQNTEAFF.

This clone was recorded a few times. The chain uses TRBV4-2 and TRBJ1-5; D unclear. V was pared by 1 base and J by 3 bases, with 16 bases between. The CDR3 sequence is 17 residues long. Germline V CDR1 and CDR2: LGHNA, YNFKEQ. The CDR3 sequence is CASSQVRTGGFNQPQHF. The CDR3 coding sequence is TGTGCCAGCAGCCAAGTTAGGACGGGAGGATTCAATCAGCCCCAGCATTTT.

The rearrangement uses TRBV15 and TRBJ1-4; possibly TRBD1 for D (6 bases). The V gene lost 4 bases and the J gene lost 4 bases, with 16 bases spanning the gap. This CDR3 contains 16 residues. The germline CDR1 and CDR2 sequences are LNHNV and YYDKDF (reference sequence). The CDR3: CATSKAGTLLNEKLFF. The DNA for the CDR3 is TGTGCCACCAGCAAGGCAGGGACACTCCTTAATGAAAAACTGTTTTTT.

The chain is built from TRBV21-1 and TRBJ1-1; the DNA was not used to check the table's D call, TRBD1. TRBV21-1 corresponds to a pseudogene. The CDR3 spans 17 residues. The CDR3 loop reads CASSPHHADRGNTEAFF. CDR3 in DNA: TGTGCCAGCAGCCCACACCACGCCGACAGGGGGAACACTGAAGCTTTCTTT.

A single count supports this clone. The gene calls are TRBV13 and TRBJ2-5; D ambiguous. CDR3 size: 15 residues. Trimming shortened V by 0 bases and J by 1 base, and 9 bases separated the two germline ends. The germline V gene encodes CDR1 PRHDT and CDR2 FYEKMQ (reference sequence). CDR3 protein: CASSLGRGRQETQYF. CDR3 DNA: TGTGCCAGCAGCTTAGGCCGAGGCCGCCAAGAGACCCAGTACTTC.

The chain is built from TRBV14 and TRBJ2-7; a possible D gene is TRBD2 (5 bases). V lost 1 base to trimming and J lost 1 base, with 14 bases between them. Germline V lookup: CDR1 SGHDN, CDR2 FVKESK. This CDR3 is 16 amino acids long. CDR3 DNA: TGTGCCAGCAGCCAAGGAGTCCCTAGCTCTTCCTACGAGCAGTACTTC. Its translation: CASSQGVPSSSYEQYF. Full variable domain (outside the CDR3, taken from reference TRBV14 and TRBJ2-7): EAGVTQFPSHSVIEKGQTVTLRCDPISGHDNLYWYRRVMGKEIKFLLHFVKESKQDESGMPNNRFLAERTGGTYSTLKVQPAELEDSGVYFCASSQGVPSSSYEQYFGPGTRLTVT.

The J gene is TRBJ2-7, the V gene TRBV5-1, with D perhaps matching TRBD1 (5 bases). The germline gives CDR1 SGHRS, CDR2 YFSETQ. The CDR3 spans 14 residues. V lost 8 bases and J lost 0, with 15 bases in between. CDR3 in amino acids: CASTFDSLSYEQYF. The CDR3 nucleotides are TGCGCCAGTACCTTTGACAGCCTCTCCTACGAGCAGTACTTC.

This chain uses TRBV6-1 with TRBJ2-5, with TRBD1 matching over 9 bases. V shed 4 bases, J shed 1 base, and the junction held 7 bases outside the gene matches. The CDR3 extends over 16 amino acids. The germline CDR1 and CDR2 sequences are MNHNS and SASEGT. In DNA form, the CDR3 reads TGTGCCAGCAGTGGACTACCGGGACAGGGCCAAGAGACCCAGTACTTC. Translated, it gives CASSGLPGQGQETQYF.

In this sample, this clone turned up a few times. The chain has TRBV7-2 and TRBJ1-6; D uncertain. Trimming took 1 base from V and 7 from J, leaving 8 bases between them. CDR1 SGHTA and CDR2 FQGNSA come from the germline V gene. The CDR3 spans 14 residues. The CDR3 DNA is TGTGCCAGCAGCTTAGTCCAAAGCAATTCACCCCTCCACTTT. This encodes CASSLVQSNSPLHF.

There are a few counts of this clone. V is TRBV2 and J is TRBJ1-5; TRBD1 aligns across 7 bases. Germline CDR1 reads SNHLY; CDR2 reads FYNNEI. Trimming removed 3 bases from V and 3 bases from J; junction bases left unmatched: 5. This CDR3 is built from 15 residues. CDR3 nucleotide sequence: TGTGCCAGCAGTGATAATAGGGGGCACAATCAGCCCCAGCATTTT. Its protein is CASSDNRGHNQPQHF.

V is TRBV9 and J is TRBJ1-1, with no clear D. This CDR3 comprises 13 residues. V dropped 4 bases and J dropped 5 bases, with 12 bases sitting between them. Germline CDR1 is SGDLS and CDR2 is YYNGEE. CDR3 sequence: CASSTEVRTEAFF. The CDR3 nucleotides are TGTGCCAGCAGCACGGAGGTCCGAACTGAAGCTTTCTTT.

This chain links TRBV19 with TRBJ2-1, with 10 positions matching TRBD2. This CDR3 region has 16 residues. CDR1 and CDR2 from the germline V gene are LNHDA and SQIVND (reference sequence). After removal of 2 bases from V and 5 bases from J, the junction contained 6 bases not matched to a gene. The CDR3 loop reads CASSIKRGGNDNEQFF. CDR3 sequence (DNA): TGTGCCAGTAGTATAAAGCGGGGGGGCAATGACAATGAGCAGTTCTTC.

The rearrangement uses TRBV25-1 and TRBJ2-1; 8 nucleotides match TRBD2. The germline CDR1 and CDR2 sequences are MGHDK and SYGVNS. Trimming took 5 bases from V and 6 from J; bases not matched to a gene: 9. The CDR3 totals 15 residues. CDR3 bases: TGTGCCAGCAGTAATCCGGGACTAGAAATCAATGAGCAGTTCTTC. It is translated as CASSNPGLEINEQFF.

The chain employs TRBV4-1 and TRBJ2-4; 11 bases agree with TRBD2. The V gene end was trimmed by 2 bases and the J gene end by 8 bases; junction bases not matched to a gene: 5. Germline-derived CDR1 and CDR2 are MGHRA and YSYEKL. The CDR3 is 15 residues long. DNA for the CDR3: TGCGCCAGCAGCCAAATAGCGGGGGGGCCGGACATTCAGTACTTC. This translates into CASSQIAGGPDIQYF.